Below are 29 T cell receptor beta chains sequenced from a single sample in a study of control samples from healthy donors and cancer patients. Assay used: immunoSEQ multiplex PCR; TCRdb lists only in-frame clones, some missing. The sample has about 100,000 clones; around 90% are singletons. Sample: blood. The receptors were gathered from a human donor in good health. The donor label of this sample is uncertain.

CDR3 sequence reads: CASSMRLAGVDTQYF. CDR3 bases: TGTGCCAGCAGCATGCGACTAGCGGGGGTGGATACGCAGTATTTT. The chain has TRBV7-8 and TRBJ2-3; 12 bases are shared with TRBD2. Germline trimming cut 5 bases from V and 6 bases from J; bases unmatched to any gene: 6. The CDR3 has 15 amino acids. Germline loops: CDR1 SGHVS, CDR2 FQNEAQ.

V gene TRBV6-6 combines with J gene TRBJ2-3; possible D gene TRBD2, 5 bases. V lost 6 bases and J lost 4, with 17 bases in between. The CDR3 contains 15 residues. Per germline, CDR1 MNHNY and CDR2 SVGAGI (reference sequence). The CDR3 protein is CASSPLSTGSDTQYF. Written as DNA, the CDR3 is TGTGCCAGCAGCCCTTTGTCGACGGGATCAGATACGCAGTATTTT.

This chain joins TRBV19 and TRBJ1-2; 7 bases line up with TRBD1. CDR3 length equals 18 residues. V lost 8 bases to trimming and J lost 4 bases; unmatched junction nucleotides: 22. Germline V gene data show CDR1 as LNHDA and CDR2 as SQIVND (reference sequence). CDR3 DNA: TGTGCCAGTGGAGGGAAGACAGGGAGTCCTTCCAGCTCCTATGGCTACACCTTC. Its translation is CASGGKTGSPSSSYGYTF.

This rearrangement joins TRBV23-1 to TRBJ1-5, with D possibly being TRBD1 (6 bases). TRBV23-1 is an ORF; its function is uncertain. CDR3 length: 17 residues. V was shortened by 0 bases and J by 0 bases, with 12 bases between the two germline ends. The CDR3 nucleotides read TGCGCCAGCAGTCAATCCCCGGGACAAGATAGCAATCAGCCCCAGCATTTT. Its translation is CASSQSPGQDSNQPQHF.

The chain has TRBV18 and TRBJ2-7; no clear D gene. With 5 bases removed from V and 7 bases from J, the gap between germline ends came to 15 bases. The V gene's germline CDR1 is KGHSH and CDR2 LQKENI. This CDR3 spans 13 amino acids. CDR3 DNA: TGTGCCAGCTCAATCGAGGCAGCCTGGGAGCAGTACTTC. Translation gives CASSIEAAWEQYF.

The chain combines TRBV7-2 with TRBJ2-5; D is uncertain. Trimming shortened V by 4 bases and J by 1 base, and 7 bases separated the two germline ends. Germline CDR1 SGHTA, CDR2 FQGNSA. This CDR3 contains 13 residues. The CDR3 protein is CASSWTRQETQYF. CDR3 DNA sequence: TGTGCCAGCAGCTGGACCCGCCAAGAGACCCAGTACTTC.

The CDR3 nucleotides read TGTGCCAGCAGCTTGGCGGGGGGCGGATCCTACAATGAGCAGTTCTTC. Its protein is CASSLAGGGSYNEQFF. This chain uses TRBV5-4 with TRBJ2-1; maybe TRBD2 (7 bases). Germline V CDR1 and CDR2: SGHNT, YYREEE (reference sequence). The CDR3 contains 16 residues. Deletions cut 0 bases from V and 1 base from J, with 11 bases between.

V usage is TRBV29-1 and J usage is TRBJ2-7; 8 bases are a match to TRBD2. This CDR3 has 13 residues. Unmatched junction bases numbered 9, after V lost 7 bases and J lost 4 bases. In germline, CDR1 is SQVTM, CDR2 ANQGSEA. In DNA form, the CDR3 reads TGCAGCGCCCGGGGGGGGGCACGTTACGAGCAGTACTTC. Translation gives CSARGGARYEQYF.

The gene calls are TRBV19 and TRBJ2-3; no reliable D call. This CDR3 region has 13 residues. Trimming cost V 3 bases and J 2 bases, with 6 bases left between them. Germline CDR1 and CDR2: LNHDA and SQIVND (reference sequence). The CDR3 reads CASSIGVTDTQYF. CDR3 sequence (DNA): TGTGCCAGTAGTATTGGGGTCACAGATACGCAGTATTTT. Using reference TRBV19 and TRBJ2-3 for the parts outside the CDR3, the full variable domain is DGGITQSPKYLFRKEGQNVTLSCEQNLNHDAMYWYRQDPGQGLRLIYYSQIVNDFQKGDIAEGYSVSREKKESFPLTVTSAQKNPTAFYLCASSIGVTDTQYFGPGTRLTVL.

The rearrangement links TRBV11-2 to TRBJ1-1, with D possibly being TRBD1 (6 bases). Trimming stripped 0 bases from V and 10 bases from J, with 12 bases between. The germline gives CDR1 SGHAT, CDR2 FQNNGV. The CDR3 is 13 residues long. CDR3 region: CASSLDRVRGAFF. The DNA for the CDR3 is TGTGCCAGCAGCTTAGATCGAGTCAGGGGAGCTTTCTTT.

This clone has only one observation. The chain joins TRBV4-2 to TRBJ2-1; D gene unclear. CDR1 and CDR2 from the germline V gene are LGHNA and YNFKEQ. The germline V and J ends were trimmed by 0 bases and 9 bases, with 9 bases remaining between them. The CDR3 sequence is 13 residues long. CDR3 in amino acids: CASSQDQLGEQFF. CDR3 DNA: TGTGCCAGCAGCCAAGATCAACTGGGTGAGCAGTTCTTC.

The J gene is TRBJ1-1, the V gene TRBV18; D unresolved. The ends were cut back, 2 bases at V and 4 bases at J, with 8 bases in the middle. The CDR3 is 13 residues long. The germline CDR1 and CDR2 sequences are KGHSH and LQKENI. The CDR3 nucleotides read TGTGCCAGCTCACCAGTGATGGGCACTGAAGCTTTCTTT. This gives the protein CASSPVMGTEAFF.

The rearrangement links TRBV6-6 to TRBJ2-5; 7 nucleotides line up with TRBD2. Germline loops: CDR1 MNHNY, CDR2 SVGAGI (reference sequence). The CDR3 extends over 16 amino acids. V gave up 5 bases and J gave up 5 bases; unmatched junction bases: 14. CDR3 amino acids: CASSRLGGGPQETQYF. In nucleotides, the CDR3 is TGTGCCAGCAGTCGCCTGGGCGGGGGTCCTCAGGAGACCCAGTACTTC.

The rearrangement joins TRBV15 to TRBJ1-5; D call uncertain. The CDR3 is made up of 14 amino acids. Trimming stripped 0 bases from V and 8 bases from J, with 11 bases between. CDR1 is LNHNV, CDR2 YYDKDF, per germline (reference sequence). The CDR3 loop is CATSRDRQAEPQHF. The CDR3 DNA reads as TGTGCCACCAGCAGAGATAGGCAGGCAGAGCCCCAGCATTTT.

The gene calls are TRBV5-6 and TRBJ1-2; D gene ambiguous. The CDR3 length is 14 residues. Germline V gene sequence: CDR1 SGHDT, CDR2 YYEEEE. V was pared by 0 bases and J by 0 bases, with 6 bases between. CDR3 region: CASSLETANYGYTF. The CDR3 nucleotides read TGTGCCAGCAGCTTGGAAACTGCTAACTATGGCTACACCTTC.

The chain has TRBV19 and TRBJ1-5, with D possibly TRBD1 on 6 matching bases. V was clipped by 7 bases and J by 0 bases, with 16 bases between them. The CDR3 sequence is 16 residues long. Per germline, CDR1 LNHDA and CDR2 SQIVND (reference sequence). CDR3 sequence: CASTPRGGYSNQPQHF. CDR3 bases: TGTGCCAGTACCCCAAGAGGGGGTTATAGCAATCAGCCCCAGCATTTT.

This clone was seen only a few times. One end of the junction is discordant with germline, which a read error may explain. The CDR3 region is CAGSLAGGANTGELFF. The CDR3 DNA sequence: TGTGCCGGCAGTTTAGCGGGGGGAGCGAACACCGGGGAGCTGTTTTTT. V and J are TRBV6-2 or TRBV6-3 and TRBJ2-2, with 10 bases matching TRBD2. The CDR3 spans 16 residues. Germline-derived CDR1 and CDR2 are MNHEY and SVGEGT.

V is TRBV29-1 and J is TRBJ2-5; the match to TRBD2 covers 9 bases. Per the germline V gene, CDR1 is SQVTM and CDR2 is ANQGSEA. V gave up 6 bases and J gave up 5 bases; unmatched junction bases: 4. CDR3 length: 12 amino acids. The CDR3 sequence is CSVGSGGETQYF. CDR3 nucleotides: TGCAGCGTCGGAAGCGGGGGGGAGACCCAGTACTTC.

This chain connects TRBV27 to TRBJ2-5, with unresolved D. This CDR3 contains 17 residues. Trimming pared 5 bases from V and 0 bases from J, leaving 19 bases between. Germline CDR1 MNHEY, CDR2 SMNVEV (reference sequence). The CDR3 bases are TGTGCCAGCAGTCCTCAGGCACGGCCTATTTACCAAGAGACCCAGTACTTC. Protein: CASSPQARPIYQETQYF.

The chain employs TRBV5-1 and TRBJ1-1, with 7 bases matching TRBD1. CDR3 length equals 17 residues. Trimming cost V 1 base and J 7 bases; bases outside gene matches: 16. Germline CDR1 is SGHRS and CDR2 is YFSETQ. CDR3: CASSLSLSAGGIGEAFF. The CDR3 DNA follows: TGCGCCAGCAGCTTGTCCCTCTCGGCAGGGGGTATTGGTGAAGCTTTCTTT.

The chain has TRBV3-1 (or the pseudogene TRBV3-2) and TRBJ1-5; D might be TRBD1 (5 bases). Germline CDR1 and CDR2: LGHDT and YNNKEL (reference sequence). CDR3 length equals 15 residues. The germline V and J ends were trimmed by 4 bases and 5 bases, with 15 bases remaining between them. The CDR3 protein is CASSPRGGVDQPQHF. The CDR3 DNA reads as TGTGCCAGCAGCCCAAGGGGAGGGGTGGATCAGCCCCAGCATTTT.

This clone was seen only once. The rearrangement joins TRBV27 to TRBJ1-5, with 7 bases that match TRBD1. Germline CDR1 reads MNHEY; CDR2 reads SMNVEV (reference sequence). With V trimmed by 3 bases and J by 0 bases, 2 bases remained unmatched. The CDR3 runs 15 residues. The CDR3 here is CASSFQGVSNQPQHF. The CDR3 DNA follows: TGTGCCAGCAGTTTCCAGGGGGTTAGCAATCAGCCCCAGCATTTT.

The chain joins TRBV7-9 to TRBJ1-1, with TRBD1 identical over 8 bases. The CDR3 totals 13 residues. The ends lost 7 bases at V and 4 bases at J; junction bases unmatched: 5. Germline values: CDR1 SEHNR, CDR2 FQNEAQ (reference sequence). The CDR3 DNA reads TGTGCCAGCACCCAGGGGGCACGCACTGAAGCTTTCTTT. This sequence encodes CASTQGARTEAFF.

In regard to this clone: Additional DNA sequences in this sample encode the identical CDR3. This chain uses TRBV19 with TRBJ1-5, with D possibly TRBD1 on 6 matching bases. From germline, CDR1 is LNHDA and CDR2 SQIVND (reference sequence). The V gene lost 3 bases and the J gene lost 2 bases, with 17 bases spanning the gap. The CDR3 consists of 17 residues. The CDR3 spells CASSIGGGQVGNQPQHF. CDR3 DNA: TGTGCCAGTAGTATTGGGGGGGGGCAAGTCGGCAATCAGCCCCAGCATTTT.

This sequence joins TRBV12-5 and TRBJ1-2; D ambiguous. The CDR3 covers 13 residues. V was trimmed by 7 bases and J by 5 bases, leaving 14 bases between them. CDR1 LGHNT and CDR2 FRNRAP come from the germline V gene. The chain's CDR3 is CASANQTLYGYTF. CDR3 coding DNA: TGTGCTAGTGCCAATCAAACCTTATATGGCTACACCTTC.

The chain is built from TRBV19 and TRBJ1-6, with D unresolved. CDR1 LNHDA and CDR2 SQIVND come from the germline V gene (reference sequence). The V gene lost 9 bases and the J gene lost 9 bases, with 12 bases spanning the gap. The CDR3 has 12 residues. CDR3 bases: TGTGCCAGCCGTGAGTGGGGTTCACCCCTCCACTTT. This codes for CASREWGSPLHF. The full variable domain, completed using reference TRBV19 and TRBJ1-6, is DGGITQSPKYLFRKEGQNVTLSCEQNLNHDAMYWYRQDPGQGLRLIYYSQIVNDFQKGDIAEGYSVSREKKESFPLTVTSAQKNPTAFYLCASREWGSPLHFGNGTRLTVT.

This rearrangement joins TRBV11-3 to TRBJ1-6; D not certain. From germline, CDR1 is SGHNT and CDR2 YENEEA. This CDR3 is built from 13 residues. V lost 3 bases and J 9 bases, leaving 9 bases between the germline ends. The CDR3 region has the DNA TGTGCCAGCAGCTTCAGTCCCGGTTCACCCCTCCACTTT. This sequence encodes CASSFSPGSPLHF.

The V gene is TRBV28, the J gene TRBJ1-2, with a tentative D call TRBD1 (5 bases). Trimming cost V 2 bases and J 4 bases, with 8 bases left between them. Germline V CDR1 and CDR2: MDHEN, SYDVKM. There are 13 residues in the CDR3. The CDR3 loop reads CASSLEGRYGYTF. The CDR3 DNA reads TGTGCCAGCAGTTTAGAGGGACGCTATGGCTACACCTTC.

The chain joins TRBV5-6 to TRBJ1-2, with D perhaps TRBD1 (5 bases). The CDR3 sequence is 13 residues long. Trimming shortened V by 0 bases and J by 6 bases, and 9 bases separated the two germline ends. CDR1 and CDR2 from the germline V gene are SGHDT and YYEEEE. CDR3 sequence: CASSLDQGHGYTF. CDR3 DNA sequence: TGTGCCAGCAGCTTGGACCAGGGTCATGGCTACACCTTC.